This T cell receptor (beta chain) was recorded in a study of Tregs in tolerant kidney transplant recipients. General study findings and limits: The small number of patients limits these findings pending further validation.

Germline lookup yields CDR1 SGHAT and CDR2 FQDESV (reference sequence). The CDR3 runs 14 residues. The V and J ends lost 1 base and 4 bases respectively, with 5 bases between them. TCRdb's table, derived via immunoSEQ multiplex PCR, lists solely in-frame clones and lacks some. The specimen's table records 48,000 or so clones. Of note for this clone: The antigen remains undetermined. The read stops 3 residues short of the end of the CDR3; the missing end is completed from the germline J gene.

The sample consisted of CD4+ T cells from blood, taken before the transplant. This TCR was sampled from a human donor who received a combined kidney and bone marrow transplant. This chain uses TRBV11-1 with TRBJ2-6; D remains ambiguous. The sequenced part of the CDR3 DNA is TGTGCCAGCAGCTTAGAGCGCGGGGCCAACGTC. Protein sequence: CASSLERGANV. The entire CDR3 is CASSLERGANVLTF.